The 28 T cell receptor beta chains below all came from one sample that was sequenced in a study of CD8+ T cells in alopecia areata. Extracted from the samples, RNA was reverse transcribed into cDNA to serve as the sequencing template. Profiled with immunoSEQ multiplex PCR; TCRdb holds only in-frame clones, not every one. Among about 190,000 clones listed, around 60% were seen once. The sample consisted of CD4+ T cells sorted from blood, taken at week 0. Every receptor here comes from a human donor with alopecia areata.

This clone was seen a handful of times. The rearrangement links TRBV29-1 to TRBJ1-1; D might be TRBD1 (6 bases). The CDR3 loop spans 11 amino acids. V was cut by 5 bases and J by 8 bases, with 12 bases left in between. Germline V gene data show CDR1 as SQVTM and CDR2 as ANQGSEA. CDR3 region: CSVTSGTEAFF. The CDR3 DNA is TGCAGCGTTACCTCCGGGACAGAAGCTTTCTTT.

CDR3 amino acids: CASSREGSGNNEQFF. Here the CDR3 DNA reads TGTGCCAGCAGCCGGGAGGGTAGCGGAAACAATGAGCAGTTCTTC. This chain uses TRBV7-2 with TRBJ2-1, with 8 positions matching TRBD2. The CDR3 consists of 15 residues. Per germline, CDR1 SGHTA and CDR2 FQGNSA. Unmatched junction bases numbered 8, after V lost 5 bases and J lost 5 bases.

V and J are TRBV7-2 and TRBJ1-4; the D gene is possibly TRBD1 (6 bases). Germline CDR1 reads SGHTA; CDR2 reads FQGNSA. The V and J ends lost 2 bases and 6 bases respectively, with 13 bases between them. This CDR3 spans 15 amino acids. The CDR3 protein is CASSLRRRGDEKLFF. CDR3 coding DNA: TGTGCCAGCAGCTTAAGACGCAGGGGTGATGAAAAACTGTTTTTT.

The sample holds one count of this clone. CDR3 DNA: TGCGCCAGCAAGCCGCAACAGGGTGTAGGCACAGATACGCAGTATTTT. Translated, it gives CASKPQQGVGTDTQYF. The chain uses TRBV5-1 and TRBJ2-3; tentative D call: TRBD1 (6 bases). Germline CDR1 SGHRS, CDR2 YFSETQ. The CDR3 extends over 16 amino acids. The V gene lost 6 bases and the J gene lost 1 base, with 18 bases spanning the gap.

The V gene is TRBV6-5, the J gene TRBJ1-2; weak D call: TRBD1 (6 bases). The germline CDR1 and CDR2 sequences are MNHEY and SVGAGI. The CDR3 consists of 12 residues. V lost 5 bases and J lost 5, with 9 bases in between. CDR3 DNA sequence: TGTGCCAGCAGTAGGACAGATTATGGCTACACCTTC. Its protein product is CASSRTDYGYTF.

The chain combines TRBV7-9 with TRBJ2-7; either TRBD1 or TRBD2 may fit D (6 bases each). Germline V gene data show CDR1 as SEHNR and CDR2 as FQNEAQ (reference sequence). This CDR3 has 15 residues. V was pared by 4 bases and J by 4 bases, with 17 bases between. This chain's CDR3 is CASSSGGGLMYEQYF. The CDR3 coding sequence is TGTGCCAGCAGCTCCGGTGGGGGGCTTATGTACGAGCAGTACTTC.

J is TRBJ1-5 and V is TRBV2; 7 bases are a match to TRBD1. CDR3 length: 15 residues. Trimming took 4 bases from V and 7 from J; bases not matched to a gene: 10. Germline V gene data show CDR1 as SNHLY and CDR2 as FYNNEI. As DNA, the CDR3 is TGTGCCAGCAGTGGAGACAGGGAGGCTGGACAGCCCCAGCATTTT. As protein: CASSGDREAGQPQHF.

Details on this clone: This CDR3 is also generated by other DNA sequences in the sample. The CDR3 nucleotides read TGCAGCGTTGAAGGAGGTGGGGATACGCAGTATTTT. Translating it yields CSVEGGGDTQYF. The chain couples TRBV29-1 to TRBJ2-3; D is unclear. CDR3 size: 12 residues. The germline gives CDR1 SQVTM, CDR2 ANQGSEA. Between the trimmed V and J ends, which lost 1 base and 6 bases, there was a span of 8 bases.

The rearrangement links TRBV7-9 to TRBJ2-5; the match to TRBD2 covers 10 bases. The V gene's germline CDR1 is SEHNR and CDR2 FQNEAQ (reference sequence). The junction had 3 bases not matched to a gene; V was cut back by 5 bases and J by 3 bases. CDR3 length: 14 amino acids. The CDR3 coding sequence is TGTGCCAGCAGCGGTAGCGGGGGGAAAGAGACCCAGTACTTC. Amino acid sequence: CASSGSGGKETQYF.

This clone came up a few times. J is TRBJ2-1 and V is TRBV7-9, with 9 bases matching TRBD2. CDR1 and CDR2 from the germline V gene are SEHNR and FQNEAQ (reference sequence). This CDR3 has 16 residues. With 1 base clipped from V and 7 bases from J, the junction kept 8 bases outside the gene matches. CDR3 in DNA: TGTGCCAGCAGCTTAGGCCCCGCTAGCGGGGAAAATGAGCAGTTCTTC. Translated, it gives CASSLGPASGENEQFF.

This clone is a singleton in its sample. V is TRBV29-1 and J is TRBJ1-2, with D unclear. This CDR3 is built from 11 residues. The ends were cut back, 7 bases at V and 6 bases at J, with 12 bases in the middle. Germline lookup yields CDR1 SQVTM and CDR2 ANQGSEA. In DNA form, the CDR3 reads TGCAGCGGGACGGCGCCCAATGGCTACACCTTC. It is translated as CSGTAPNGYTF.

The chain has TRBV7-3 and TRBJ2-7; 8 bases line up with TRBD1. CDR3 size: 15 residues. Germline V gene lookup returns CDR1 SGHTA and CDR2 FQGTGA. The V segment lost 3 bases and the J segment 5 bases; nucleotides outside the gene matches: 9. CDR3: CASSFTGQDGHEQYF. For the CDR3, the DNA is TGTGCCAGCAGCTTTACGGGACAGGATGGCCACGAGCAGTACTTC.

The CDR3 nucleotides read TGTGCCAGCAGCTTACGTGGAGGGACACCCAGCAATGAGCAGTTCTTC. Encoded protein: CASSLRGGTPSNEQFF. V is TRBV7-3 and J is TRBJ2-1, with D perhaps being TRBD1 or TRBD2 (6 bases each). V lost 2 bases, J lost 6 bases, and 17 bases lay in between. The germline CDR1 and CDR2 sequences are SGHTA and FQGTGA. The CDR3 extends over 16 amino acids.

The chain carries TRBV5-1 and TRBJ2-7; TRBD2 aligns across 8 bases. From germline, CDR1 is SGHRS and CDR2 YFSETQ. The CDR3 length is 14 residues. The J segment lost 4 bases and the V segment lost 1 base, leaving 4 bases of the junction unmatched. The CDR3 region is CASSLNGGGYEQYF. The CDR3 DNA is TGCGCCAGCAGCTTGAACGGCGGGGGGTACGAGCAGTACTTC.

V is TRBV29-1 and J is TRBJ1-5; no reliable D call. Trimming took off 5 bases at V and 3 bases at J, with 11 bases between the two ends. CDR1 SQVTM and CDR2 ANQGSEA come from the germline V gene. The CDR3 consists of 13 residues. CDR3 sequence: CSVISRFNQPQHF. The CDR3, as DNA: TGCAGCGTTATCAGTAGGTTCAATCAGCCCCAGCATTTT. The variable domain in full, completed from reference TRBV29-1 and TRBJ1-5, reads SAVISQKPSRDICQRGTSLTIQCQVDSQVTMMFWYRQQPGQSLTLIATANQGSEATYESGFVIDKFPISRPNLTFSTLTVSNMSPEDSSIYLCSVISRFNQPQHFGDGTRLSIL.

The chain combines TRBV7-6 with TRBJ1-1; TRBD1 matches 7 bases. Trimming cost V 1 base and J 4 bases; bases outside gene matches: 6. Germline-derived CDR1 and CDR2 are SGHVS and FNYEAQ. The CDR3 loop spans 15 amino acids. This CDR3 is CASSLERGPGTEAFF. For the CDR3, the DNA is TGTGCCAGCAGCTTAGAGAGGGGGCCCGGCACTGAAGCTTTCTTT.

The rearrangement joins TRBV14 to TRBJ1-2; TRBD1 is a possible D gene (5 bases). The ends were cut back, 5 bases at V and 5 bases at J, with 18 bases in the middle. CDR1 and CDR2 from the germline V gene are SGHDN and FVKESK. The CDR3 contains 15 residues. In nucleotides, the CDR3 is TGTGCCAGCAGCTCGGGGCTGGGGGTTTGGTATGGCTACACCTTC. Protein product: CASSSGLGVWYGYTF.

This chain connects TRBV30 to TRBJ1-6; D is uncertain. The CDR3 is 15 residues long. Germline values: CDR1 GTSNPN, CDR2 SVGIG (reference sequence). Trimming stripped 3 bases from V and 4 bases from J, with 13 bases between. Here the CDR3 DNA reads TGTGCCTGGAGGCTCCTGGGGTCGTATAATTCACCCCTCCACTTT. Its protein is CAWRLLGSYNSPLHF.

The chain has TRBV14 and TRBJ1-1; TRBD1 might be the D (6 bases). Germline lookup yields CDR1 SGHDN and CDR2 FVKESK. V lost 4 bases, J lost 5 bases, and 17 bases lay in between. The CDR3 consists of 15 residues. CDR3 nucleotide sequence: TGTGCCAGCAGCCTAAGTGGGGGGCGGAGGACTGAAGCTTTCTTT. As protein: CASSLSGGRRTEAFF.

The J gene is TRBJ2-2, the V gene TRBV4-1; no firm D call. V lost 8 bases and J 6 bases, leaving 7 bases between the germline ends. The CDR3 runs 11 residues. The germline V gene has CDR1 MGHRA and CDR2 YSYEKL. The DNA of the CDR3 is TGCGCCAGCGAGTTCCCCGGGGAGCTGTTTTTT. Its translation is CASEFPGELFF.

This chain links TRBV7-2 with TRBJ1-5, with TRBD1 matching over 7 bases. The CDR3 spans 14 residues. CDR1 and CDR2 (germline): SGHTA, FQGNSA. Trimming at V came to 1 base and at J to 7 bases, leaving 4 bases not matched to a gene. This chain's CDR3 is CASSLGGGGQPQHF. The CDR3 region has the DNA TGTGCCAGCAGCTTAGGAGGGGGCGGACAGCCCCAGCATTTT.

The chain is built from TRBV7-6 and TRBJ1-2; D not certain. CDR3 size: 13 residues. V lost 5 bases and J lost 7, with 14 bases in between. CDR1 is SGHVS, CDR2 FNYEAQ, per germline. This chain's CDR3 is CASSPGPFTGYTF. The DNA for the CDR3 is TGTGCCAGCAGCCCAGGACCGTTTACTGGCTACACCTTC.

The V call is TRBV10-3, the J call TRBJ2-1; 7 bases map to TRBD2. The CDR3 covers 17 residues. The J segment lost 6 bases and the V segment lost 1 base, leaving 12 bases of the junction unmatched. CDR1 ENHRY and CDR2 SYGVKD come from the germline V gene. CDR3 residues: CAISEFRTSSRPNEQFF. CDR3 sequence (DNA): TGTGCCATCAGTGAGTTTCGGACTAGTTCGCGTCCCAATGAGCAGTTCTTC.

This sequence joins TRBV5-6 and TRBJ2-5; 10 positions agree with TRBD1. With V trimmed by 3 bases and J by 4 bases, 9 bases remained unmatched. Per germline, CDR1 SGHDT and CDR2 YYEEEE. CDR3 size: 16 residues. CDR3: CASSSRHRTGGETQYF. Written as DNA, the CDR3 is TGTGCCAGCAGCTCCCGCCATAGGACAGGGGGAGAGACCCAGTACTTC.

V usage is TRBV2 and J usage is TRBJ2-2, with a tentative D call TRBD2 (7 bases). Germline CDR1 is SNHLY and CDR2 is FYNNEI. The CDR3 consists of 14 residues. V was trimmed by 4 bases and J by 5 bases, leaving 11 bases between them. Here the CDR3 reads CASSAGGRTGELFF. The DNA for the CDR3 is TGTGCCAGCAGTGCCGGGGGGCGTACCGGGGAGCTGTTTTTT.

The CDR3 sequence: CASNRGNQPQHF. The CDR3 region has the DNA TGTGCCAGTAACAGGGGTAATCAGCCCCAGCATTTT. The chain carries TRBV19 and TRBJ1-5, with 7 bases identical to TRBD1. Germline V gene sequence: CDR1 LNHDA, CDR2 SQIVND (reference sequence). The CDR3 contains 12 residues. Germline trimming cut 7 bases from V and 4 bases from J; bases unmatched to any gene: 1.

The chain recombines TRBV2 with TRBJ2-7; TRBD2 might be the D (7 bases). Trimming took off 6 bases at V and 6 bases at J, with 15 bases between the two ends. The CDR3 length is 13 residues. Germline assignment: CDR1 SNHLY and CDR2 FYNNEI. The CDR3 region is CASSLGGAAEQYF. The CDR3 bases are TGTGCCAGCAGCCTTGGGGGGGCGGCCGAGCAGTACTTC. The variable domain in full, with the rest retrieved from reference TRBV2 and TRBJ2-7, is EPEVTQTPSHQVTQMGQEVILRCVPISNHLYFYWYRQILGQKVEFLVSFYNNEISEKSEIFDDQFSVERPDGSNFTLKIRSTKLEDSAMYFCASSLGGAAEQYFGPGTRLTVT.

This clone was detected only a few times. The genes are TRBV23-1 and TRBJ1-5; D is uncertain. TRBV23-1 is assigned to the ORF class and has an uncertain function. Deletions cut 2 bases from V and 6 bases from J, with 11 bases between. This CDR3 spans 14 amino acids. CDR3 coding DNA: TGCGCCAGCAGTCAAGTCCCCTGCAGTCAGCCCCAGCATTTT. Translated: CASSQVPCSQPQHF.